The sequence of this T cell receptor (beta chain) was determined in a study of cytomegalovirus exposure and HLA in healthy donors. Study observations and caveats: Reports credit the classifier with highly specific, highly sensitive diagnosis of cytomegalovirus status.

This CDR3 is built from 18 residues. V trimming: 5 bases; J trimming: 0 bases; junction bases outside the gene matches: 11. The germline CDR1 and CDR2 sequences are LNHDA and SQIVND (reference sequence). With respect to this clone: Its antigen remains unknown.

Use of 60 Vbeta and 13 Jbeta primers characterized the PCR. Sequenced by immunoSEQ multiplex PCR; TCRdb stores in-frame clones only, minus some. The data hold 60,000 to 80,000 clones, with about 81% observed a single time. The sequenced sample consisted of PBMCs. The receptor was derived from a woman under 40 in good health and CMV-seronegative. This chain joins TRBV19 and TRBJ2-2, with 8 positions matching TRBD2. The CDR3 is CASSPKPLAVSNTGELFF. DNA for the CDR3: TGTGCCAGTAGTCCGAAGCCACTAGCGGTTTCGAACACCGGGGAGCTGTTTTTT.